This T cell receptor (beta chain) was sequenced during a study of beta chain features in type 1 diabetes. Study context: Examination spanned 90 million to 140 million sorted cells from all samples. Study-wide findings and caveats: With patients and controls alike, PCR might favor shorter templates to an equal degree. An over-representation of cells with high TCR expression could result from cDNA sequencing.

This clone appeared a few times. What it binds is not known. The germline gives CDR1 LNHNV, CDR2 YYDKDF (reference sequence). This CDR3 region has 15 residues. Trimming cost V 4 bases and J 0 bases, with 10 bases left between them. Investigators reverse transcribed all isolated RNA, so they sequenced expressed TCRB transcripts. The read count averaged about 3.57 million across naive, central memory and regulatory T cell samples. Profiling relied on immunoSEQ multiplex PCR, and the TCRdb table lists in-frame clones only, not all of them. The sample includes about 210,000 clones, roughly a tenth of them seen just once.

The sequence derives from a man aged 18 to 29 in good health. The chain joins TRBV15 to TRBJ2-1; a possible D gene is TRBD2 (5 bases). Sample: central memory CD4+ T cells from blood. CDR3 nucleotides: TGTGCCACCAGCATAGCGCTTAGCTCCTACAATGAGCAGTTCTTC. This translates into CATSIALSSYNEQFF.